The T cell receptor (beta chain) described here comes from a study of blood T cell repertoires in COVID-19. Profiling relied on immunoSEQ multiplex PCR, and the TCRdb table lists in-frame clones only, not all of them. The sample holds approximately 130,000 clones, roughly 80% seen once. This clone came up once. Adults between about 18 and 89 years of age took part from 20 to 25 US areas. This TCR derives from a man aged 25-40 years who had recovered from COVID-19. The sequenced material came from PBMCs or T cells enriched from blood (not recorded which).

CDR3 in DNA: TGCAGCGCCCGAGGGGGAGCAGGTCTCACTGAAGCTTTCTTT. Translated, it gives CSARGGAGLTEAFF. This chain joins TRBV29-1 and TRBJ1-1; D perhaps matches TRBD1 (6 bases). This CDR3 has 14 residues. Germline V gives CDR1 SQVTM, CDR2 ANQGSEA. V was clipped by 7 bases and J by 4 bases, with 19 bases between them.